These 26 T cell receptor beta chains originate from one sample sequenced in a study of vaccination and CD4 T cells after COVID-19. Sequenced with the Oncomine TCR Beta short-read assay was DNA taken from cultured CD4+ T cells. TCRdb reanalysed the PCR reads using MiXCR and keeps one entry per CDR3 protein. This repertoire shows more than 6,000 distinct CDR3 sequences, around a fifth found once; its top ten account for roughly 9.5%. As to treatment: approximately nine-day PBMC culture with coronavirus spike peptide pools or control peptides (ViraFEST assay). No cognate antigen is known for these TCRs. Sequencing was performed on CD4+ T cells from blood, cultured in vitro, taken after SARS-CoV-2 vaccination. All receptors come from a human donor who had recovered from COVID-19.

A few counts support this clonotype. This sequence joins TRBV29-1 and TRBJ1-5, with D unresolved. Trimming took 4 bases from V and 1 from J, leaving 14 bases between them. Germline CDR1 SQVTM, CDR2 ANQGSEA. This CDR3 region has 15 residues. This CDR3 reads CSVGWGMGSNQPQHF. In nucleotides, the CDR3 is TGCAGCGTTGGCTGGGGAATGGGGAGCAATCAGCCCCAGCATTTT.

This clonotype is medium-sized in the sample. The chain has TRBV5-5 and TRBJ2-5; TRBD1 is a possible D gene (6 bases). The V and J ends lost 4 bases and 4 bases respectively, with 17 bases between them. Per germline, CDR1 SGHKS and CDR2 YYEKEE (reference sequence). There are 15 residues in the CDR3. Here the CDR3 DNA reads TGTGCCAGCAGCCCCCAGGGCAGGGGACCAGAGACCCAGTACTTC. As protein: CASSPQGRGPETQYF. Full variable domain (rest looked up from reference TRBV5-5 and TRBJ2-5): DAGVTQSPTHLIKTRGQQVTLRCSPISGHKSVSWYQQVLGQGPQFIFQYYEKEERGRGNFPDRFSARQFPNYSSELNVNALLLGDSALYLCASSPQGRGPETQYFGPGTRLLVL.

This clonotype is categorized as medium-sized (0.01 to 0.1%). The V gene is TRBV7-2, the J gene TRBJ2-7; the D is unclear. Trimming shortened V by 4 bases and J by 2 bases, and 9 bases separated the two germline ends. The CDR3 is made up of 13 amino acids. Germline CDR1 is SGHTA and CDR2 is FQGNSA. The CDR3 coding sequence is TGTGCCAGCAGCTCTGGAGTCCCCTACGAGCAGTACTTC. Translated, it gives CASSSGVPYEQYF.

Of note for this clonotype: At one end, the junction sequence differs from germline, possibly due to a read error. The chain employs TRBV25-1 and TRBJ1-2; 8 bases are shared with TRBD1. The CDR3 length is 13 residues. The germline V gene has CDR1 MGHDK and CDR2 SYGVNS. The CDR3 spells CVSGGTGGWGYTF. The CDR3 DNA sequence: TGTGTCAGCGGGGGGACAGGCGGCTGGGGCTACACCTTC.

The CDR3 DNA reads as TGCGCCAGCAGCCGAACTAGCAACTCTGGGGCCAACGTCCTGACTTTC. It codes for CASSRTSNSGANVLTF. The V call is TRBV4-1, the J call TRBJ2-6; D might be TRBD2 (6 bases). The CDR3 covers 16 residues. The V gene's germline CDR1 is MGHRA and CDR2 YSYEKL. Trimming took 4 bases from V and 0 from J, leaving 10 bases between them.

The rearrangement uses TRBV12-3 or TRBV12-4 and TRBJ2-1, with D tentatively TRBD2 (5 bases). The CDR3 length is 15 residues. Trimming stripped 3 bases from V and 3 bases from J, with 12 bases between. In DNA form, the CDR3 reads TGTGCCAGCAGTTTGAGCGGTTCAATCTACAATGAGCAGTTCTTC. Translation gives CASSLSGSIYNEQFF.

This clonotype was counted a few times. The genes are TRBV28 and TRBJ1-2, with TRBD1 identical over 10 bases. V was clipped by 5 bases and J by 4 bases; unmatched bases: 10. This CDR3 region has 16 residues. Germline CDR1 and CDR2: MDHEN and SYDVKM. CDR3 amino acids: CASSRGTGARGYGYTF. As DNA, the CDR3 is TGTGCCAGCAGTCGGGGGACAGGGGCCCGCGGCTATGGCTACACCTTC.

In regard to this clonotype: A read error may be the cause here, since a much bigger clone is one base away. The rearrangement joins TRBV20-1 to TRBJ2-7; D ambiguous. The germline gives CDR1 DFQATT, CDR2 SNEGSKA (reference sequence). The CDR3 spans 11 residues. Trimming cost V 3 bases and J 5 bases, with 8 bases left between them. The CDR3 bases are TGCAGTGCTAGCCACCACGACGAGCAGTACTTC. It encodes CSASHHDEQYF.

By share, this clonotype counts as medium-sized. Written as DNA, the CDR3 is TGTGCCAGCAGGAGACAGGGGATGGCCTACGAGCAGTACTTC. Its protein product is CASRRQGMAYEQYF. This chain links TRBV6-1 with TRBJ2-7; 8 bases fit TRBD1. From germline, CDR1 is MNHNS and CDR2 SASEGT. J was trimmed by 2 bases and V by 6 bases; bases with no gene match: 6. CDR3 length equals 14 residues.

A word on this clonotype: The germline gene is not matched at one end of the junction; a read error may be the cause. The V call is TRBV6-2 or TRBV6-3, the J call TRBJ2-2; 12 bases match TRBD1. This CDR3 region has 14 residues. CDR1 is MNHEY and CDR2 is SVGEGT in the germline V gene. Written as DNA, the CDR3 is TGTGCCAGCAGTGACCGGGACAGGGGGCGTTGGGCCCTTTTT. Translation: CASSDRDRGRWALF.

J is TRBJ2-7 and V is TRBV25-1, with D perhaps matching TRBD1 (5 bases). V was cut by 4 bases and J by 4 bases, with 8 bases left in between. The germline gives CDR1 MGHDK, CDR2 SYGVNS. This CDR3 is 12 amino acids long. This chain's CDR3 is CASSAQGYEQYF. In DNA, the CDR3 is TGTGCCAGCAGTGCTCAGGGATACGAGCAGTACTTC.

This chain uses TRBV10-3 with TRBJ2-3, with 10 bases fitting TRBD2. Germline assignment: CDR1 ENHRY and CDR2 SYGVKD. Trimming at V came to 4 bases and at J to 1 base, leaving 14 bases not matched to a gene. The CDR3 runs 19 residues. In nucleotides, the CDR3 is TGTGCCATCAGTGGGCCCCAACTAGCGGGGATTTCGGGCACAGATACGCAGTATTTT. Residues: CAISGPQLAGISGTDTQYF.

Turning to this clonotype: Being one base from a much bigger clone, this may be a read error. The CDR3 spells CAGSARGTGELFF. DNA of the CDR3: TGTGCCGGCAGTGCGAGGGGCACCGGGGAGCTGTTTTTT. V and J are TRBV6-1 and TRBJ2-2; possibly TRBD1 or TRBD2 for D (5 bases each). Germline CDR1 is MNHNS and CDR2 is SASEGT. The CDR3 contains 13 residues.

The rearrangement joins TRBV18 to TRBJ2-3; TRBD1 is a possible D gene (6 bases). V gave up 3 bases and J gave up 5 bases, with 15 bases separating them. The CDR3 extends over 15 amino acids. From germline, CDR1 is KGHSH and CDR2 LQKENI. CDR3 region: CASSPPTLGGDTQYF. In nucleotides, the CDR3 is TGTGCCAGCTCACCCCCCACGTTAGGGGGAGATACGCAGTATTTT.

This clonotype was recorded at least ten times. V usage is TRBV29-1 and J usage is TRBJ2-1, with a weak D call TRBD1 (6 bases). CDR3 length: 15 residues. Germline V lookup: CDR1 SQVTM, CDR2 ANQGSEA. With 1 base removed from V and 5 bases from J, the gap between germline ends came to 15 bases. This CDR3 reads CSVEGMRGFNNEQFF. CDR3 coding DNA: TGCAGCGTTGAAGGAATGAGGGGGTTTAACAATGAGCAGTTCTTC.

Sample share makes this clonotype medium-sized. This chain uses TRBV28 with TRBJ2-7; 10 nucleotides agree with TRBD2. The CDR3 covers 15 residues. The germline CDR1 and CDR2 sequences are MDHEN and SYDVKM. V was pared by 6 bases and J by 4 bases, with 9 bases of the junction left unmatched. The CDR3 sequence is CASRQISGGVYEQYF. DNA of the CDR3: TGTGCCAGCAGACAGATCAGCGGGGGGGTGTACGAGCAGTACTTC.

This clonotype was seen more than once but under ten times. The rearrangement uses TRBV19 and TRBJ1-6; TRBD1 might be the D (5 bases). Trimming took off 4 bases at V and 7 bases at J, with 14 bases between the two ends. The CDR3 loop spans 15 amino acids. Germline V gene data show CDR1 as LNHDA and CDR2 as SQIVND (reference sequence). The CDR3 DNA follows: TGTGCCAGTAGTACCCAGGGAATCTCGAATTCACCCCTCCACTTT. Translated: CASSTQGISNSPLHF.

This clonotype has only a few counts. V usage is TRBV18 and J usage is TRBJ2-7; a weak D match, TRBD1 (6 bases). V was cut by 3 bases and J by 5 bases, with 17 bases left in between. The germline gives CDR1 KGHSH, CDR2 LQKENI. CDR3 length: 15 residues. CDR3 region: CASSPLELGGDEQYF. DNA of the CDR3: TGTGCCAGCTCACCGTTGGAATTAGGGGGTGACGAGCAGTACTTC.

This clonotype is categorized as large. The chain recombines TRBV5-4 with TRBJ1-2; D gene unclear. The V gene's germline CDR1 is SGHNT and CDR2 YYREEE (reference sequence). V was clipped by 4 bases and J by 4 bases, with 17 bases between them. The CDR3 spans 15 residues. CDR3 amino acids: CASSDKGTAAYGYTF. CDR3 DNA: TGTGCCAGCAGCGATAAGGGAACGGCCGCCTATGGCTACACCTTC.

The V call is TRBV28, the J call TRBJ2-2, with a possible D match to TRBD2 (6 bases). Germline loops: CDR1 MDHEN, CDR2 SYDVKM. The CDR3 is 16 amino acids. Trimming left V 6 bases short and J 7 bases short, with 21 bases between. The chain's CDR3 is CASSLGGRGNGGELFF. CDR3 DNA sequence: TGTGCCAGCAGCTTGGGGGGTAGAGGGAATGGCGGGGAGCTGTTTTTT.

V and J are TRBV12-3 or TRBV12-4 and TRBJ2-3; D may be TRBD1 or TRBD2 (5 bases each). The CDR3 sequence is 15 residues long. V was clipped by 5 bases and J by 0 bases, with 12 bases between them. CDR3 DNA: TGTGCCAGCAGTAATTACAGGACTAGCACAGATACGCAGTATTTT. It codes for CASSNYRTSTDTQYF.

The table lists this clonotype with a few counts. This chain links TRBV28 with TRBJ2-6; D may be TRBD1 (5 bases). V lost 5 bases to trimming and J lost 0 bases, with 8 bases between them. Germline-derived CDR1 and CDR2 are MDHEN and SYDVKM. The length of the CDR3 is 15 residues. In nucleotides, the CDR3 is TGTGCCAGCAGTCCCGACAGCTCTGGGGCCAACGTCCTGACTTTC. Translating gives CASSPDSSGANVLTF.

This clonotype was seen a few times. This chain links TRBV6-5 with TRBJ2-7; D uncertain. This CDR3 is 11 amino acids long. V gave up 2 bases and J gave up 5 bases, with 4 bases separating them. Germline lookup yields CDR1 MNHEY and CDR2 SVGAGI. The CDR3 spells CASSYGHEQYF. CDR3 nucleotides: TGTGCCAGCAGTTACGGGCACGAGCAGTACTTC.

The rearrangement joins TRBV24-1 to TRBJ1-6; D unresolved. CDR1 is KGHDR, CDR2 SFDVKD, per germline. V was trimmed by 2 bases and J by 4 bases, leaving 8 bases between them. CDR3 size: 15 residues. The DNA of the CDR3 is TGTGCCACCAGTGATTCCGGGGTATATAATTCACCCCTCCACTTT. Translated: CATSDSGVYNSPLHF.

There are a few counts of this clonotype. J is TRBJ2-5 and V is TRBV5-1, with 8 bases fitting TRBD2. The CDR3 contains 16 residues. With 0 bases clipped from V and 2 bases from J, the junction kept 6 bases outside the gene matches. In germline, CDR1 is SGHRS, CDR2 YFSETQ. CDR3 sequence: CASSLGGSGEQETQYF. The DNA of the CDR3 is TGCGCCAGCAGCTTGGGCGGTAGCGGGGAACAAGAGACCCAGTACTTC.

This chain connects TRBV11-2 to TRBJ2-5, with TRBD1 matching over 7 bases. CDR3 length: 13 residues. CDR1 and CDR2 from the germline V gene are SGHAT and FQNNGV. V shed 5 bases and J 3 bases; nucleotides not matched to a gene: 3. Here the CDR3 reads CASSRDREETQYF. In DNA form, the CDR3 reads TGTGCCAGCAGCCGAGACAGGGAAGAGACCCAGTACTTC.